These T cell receptor beta chains were read from a single sample in a study of CD8 T cells in ankylosing spondylitis. TCRdb reprocessed the 5' RACE reads with MiXCR, giving one entry per CDR3 protein. Of 350,000 or so distinct CDR3 sequences listed, approximately 14% were seen once; the top ten hold about 1%. The sequencing sample was made of blood, either unsorted or a sorted T cell fraction (not recorded which). The receptors stem from a male donor with ankylosing spondylitis or in good health (not recorded which). Both conserved end residues are trimmed from each CDR3.

>TRBJ1-5|TRBV19
ASTTDRGEQPQH
>TRBJ2-4|TRBV20-1
SARVAGGPGKNIQY
>TRBJ2-5|TRBV11-2
ASSRLDRWGETQY
>TRBJ2-2|TRBV30
AWSPAGTSTGELF
>TRBJ2-2|TRBV7-9
ASSLGGQGLNTGELF
>TRBJ2-1|TRBV12-3/TRBV12-4
ASSLREGLGGGVEQF
>TRBJ1-6|TRBV29-1
SVLDKGGSPLH
>TRBJ2-4|TRBV20-1
SADGVSGKENIQY
>TRBJ2-1|TRBV4-2
ASSQGGLNNEQF
>TRBJ1-1|TRBV6-4
ASSRTIQGETEAF
>TRBJ2-7|TRBV12-3/TRBV12-4
ASTKTGGVSIYEQY
>TRBJ2-7|TRBV11-2
ASSLEAGSGEQY
>TRBJ1-1|TRBV5-1
ASSLPPGASMNTEAF
>TRBJ1-1|TRBV7-2
ASSQTAGGVTEAF
>TRBJ1-2|TRBV4-1
ASSQVDRALGYT
>TRBJ2-3|TRBV6-5
ASSYTASGRGYTQY
>TRBJ2-2|TRBV5-1
ASSLDRATGELF
>TRBJ2-2|TRBV6-1
ASNDPGQGAGELF
>TRBJ2-3|TRBV12-3/TRBV12-4
ASSLGDPPRGQY
>TRBJ1-2|TRBV7-9
ASSLTRANYGYT
>TRBJ1-4|TRBV20-1
SARGVTNEKLF
>TRBJ2-3|TRBV27
ASSFLRGTQY
>TRBJ1-2|TRBV5-5
ASSHAATGTNYGYT
>TRBJ2-1|TRBV5-1
ASKLGLQEGNEQF
>TRBJ2-3|TRBV12-3/TRBV12-4
ASSLAGGNTDTQY
>TRBJ2-3|TRBV7-8
ASSLESGRFIADTQY
>TRBJ2-1|TRBV5-1
ASSNLAGVGYNEQF
>TRBJ1-5|TRBV6-5
ASSSTPASSSNQPQH
>TRBJ2-1|TRBV12-3/TRBV12-4
ASTLRGKDEQF
>TRBJ2-2|TRBV7-9
ASSHWDSPGTGELF
>TRBJ1-5|TRBV12-3/TRBV12-4
ASSDGDSNQPQH
>TRBJ2-7|TRBV5-1
ASSLGQGANEQY
>TRBJ2-1|TRBV4-1
ASSQVIVDRVNEQF
>TRBJ1-1|TRBV25-1
ASSEWGREGVAEAF
>TRBJ1-5|TRBV20-1
SARRAQGMADQPQH
>TRBJ2-7|TRBV10-3
AISEREGYEQY
>TRBJ1-4|TRBV30
ACSGTGGSRNEKLF
>TRBJ2-5|TRBV7-9
ASSWPRQGAGETQY
>TRBJ1-1|TRBV29-1
SVGDRMNTEAF
>TRBJ2-4|TRBV5-5
ASSFDRVGLRY
>TRBJ1-4|TRBV20-1
SAPNRVGEKLF